Sequencing of this T cell receptor (beta chain) was carried out in a study of post-analysis software for immune sequencing data. General observations from the study: Patients carried five TRBV segments more frequently than controls did, and TRBV5-6, TRBV5-1 and TRBV20-1 were among them. With F measure, samples from one preparation batch clustered together strongly.

Trimming cost V 1 base and J 9 bases, with 19 bases left between them. The CDR3 is 16 amino acids. Researchers reported that TCR beta cDNA libraries carried unique molecular identifiers. Some 500,000 cDNA molecules were recovered from an input of about 1 to 10 million T cells. TCRdb re-analysed the PCR reads in MiXCR, keeping a single row per CDR3 protein. The sample contains around 700,000 distinct CDR3 sequences, 55% to 60% of which appear only once. A remark on this clonotype: The antigen is unknown.

Sequencing input: blood. The chain joins TRBV12-3 or TRBV12-4 to TRBJ2-1; D might be TRBD2 (7 bases). This TCR was recovered from a girl aged 2-10 years with multiple sclerosis. In DNA form, the CDR3 reads TGTGCCAGCAGTTTAGAGGGGGGGCGCGTCTTAGGTGAGCAGTTCTTC. Encoded protein: CASSLEGGRVLGEQFF.